This T cell receptor (beta chain) was sequenced during a study of T cell responses to AZD1222 COVID-19 vaccine. General observations from the study: There were mostly white British donors and more females than males, and clonal diversity was possibly underestimated. Repertoires in all cases were sampled only once the peak T cell response had passed. The study found Spike-specific TCR breadth and depth rose after two AZD1222 doses.

Concerning this clone: No antigen is known for it.

The method was immunoSEQ multiplex PCR; TCRdb's version includes in-frame clones alone and lacks a portion of them. The sample holds some 200,000 clones, roughly 91% seen once. The V segment lost 2 bases and the J segment 6 bases; nucleotides outside the gene matches: 9. CDR3 length: 16 residues. Germline CDR1 is SEHNR and CDR2 is FQNEAQ (reference sequence). This TCR derives from an adult who received the AZD1222 COVID-19 vaccine. The rearrangement uses TRBV7-9 and TRBJ2-2, with TRBD1 matching over 7 bases. The sample in question was peripheral blood, obtained 28 days after the second AZD1222 dose. The CDR3 region is CASSLTGQGDAGELFF. The CDR3 DNA reads as TGTGCCAGCAGCTTAACGGGTCAGGGGGATGCCGGGGAGCTGTTTTTT.